Presented here are 11 T cell receptor beta chains from one specimen sequenced in a study of response to subunit inactivated influenza vaccine. TCRdb redid the calling of the RT-PCR reads with MiXCR, one entry per CDR3 protein. The table records approximately 500,000 distinct CDR3 sequences, 10% to 15% of them present only once. This sample comprised PBMCs from blood, obtained roughly 48 days after vaccination. All receptors derive from a man aged 45-65 years who received an inactivated influenza vaccine.

The chain combines TRBV20-1 with TRBJ2-3; no reliable D call. Trimming took off 0 bases at V and 2 bases at J, with 12 bases between the two ends. Germline V CDR1 and CDR2: DFQATT, SNEGSKA (reference sequence). The CDR3 extends over 15 amino acids. The CDR3: CSARDHRVYTDTQYF. CDR3 coding DNA: TGCAGTGCTAGAGATCATCGGGTCTACACAGATACGCAGTATTTT.

In this sample, this clonotype turned up a few times. This chain's CDR3 is CASSLVLGVVTEAFF. The CDR3 nucleotides are TGCGCCAGCAGCTTGGTTCTAGGGGTTGTTACTGAAGCTTTCTTT. This chain connects TRBV5-1 to TRBJ1-1, with D possibly TRBD1 on 5 matching bases. V lost 0 bases, J lost 5 bases, and 14 bases lay in between. The germline gives CDR1 SGHRS, CDR2 YFSETQ. The CDR3 loop spans 15 amino acids.

V gene TRBV28 combines with J gene TRBJ1-2, with no clear D. The CDR3 runs 14 residues. The V end was cut by 2 bases, the J end by 8 bases, with 15 bases between. Germline CDR1 reads MDHEN; CDR2 reads SYDVKM. The CDR3 sequence: CASSLNAGDNGYTF. DNA for the CDR3: TGTGCCAGCAGTTTAAACGCCGGGGATAACGGCTACACCTTC.

CDR3 residues: CASSLAMAGAGTDTQYF. The CDR3 coding sequence is TGTGCCAGCAGCTTAGCGATGGCGGGGGCAGGCACAGATACGCAGTATTTT. This chain joins TRBV7-6 and TRBJ2-3, with D possibly matching TRBD2 (7 bases). Germline CDR1 and CDR2: SGHVS and FNYEAQ. The V end was cut by 0 bases, the J end by 1 base, with 14 bases between. This CDR3 region has 17 residues.

At least ten counts were recorded for this clonotype. This chain connects TRBV5-1 to TRBJ2-5; 8 bases align to TRBD1. The CDR3 runs to 15 residues. After removal of 2 bases from V and 0 bases from J, the junction contained 3 bases not matched to a gene. Germline V CDR1 and CDR2: SGHRS, YFSETQ. CDR3 loop: CASSFGTGYQETQYF. The CDR3 DNA reads TGCGCCAGCAGCTTCGGGACAGGTTACCAAGAGACCCAGTACTTC.

This chain connects TRBV20-1 to TRBJ2-7; 8 bases line up with TRBD2. The CDR3 consists of 13 residues. The trim removed 3 bases at V and 3 bases at J, leaving 4 bases unmatched. CDR1 is DFQATT and CDR2 is SNEGSKA in the germline V gene (reference sequence). CDR3 sequence: CSASGLADYEQYF. In DNA, the CDR3 is TGCAGTGCTAGTGGACTAGCAGACTACGAGCAGTACTTC.

The chain recombines TRBV13 with TRBJ1-5; D not certain. V lost 2 bases and J lost 9, with 11 bases in between. Germline lookup yields CDR1 PRHDT and CDR2 FYEKMQ (reference sequence). The CDR3 has 13 residues. CDR3 amino acids: CASSLRGGWPQHF. DNA of the CDR3: TGTGCCAGCAGCTTACGCGGTGGATGGCCCCAGCATTTT.

This chain joins TRBV5-6 and TRBJ1-1; no clear D gene. This CDR3 contains 17 residues. Trimming shortened V by 3 bases and J by 2 bases, and 20 bases separated the two germline ends. Germline CDR1 is SGHDT and CDR2 is YYEEEE. The CDR3 sequence is CASSSLPGSRGNTEAFF. Here the CDR3 DNA reads TGTGCCAGCAGCTCGCTGCCGGGGAGCCGGGGAAACACTGAAGCTTTCTTT.

This clonotype was seen only a few times. The V and J genes are TRBV11-2 and TRBJ2-6; no reliable D call. V gave up 5 bases and J gave up 1 base, with 9 bases separating them. The CDR3 is 15 residues long. Germline loops: CDR1 SGHAT, CDR2 FQNNGV. The CDR3: CASSRLLSGANVLTF. The CDR3 DNA reads TGTGCCAGCAGCCGCTTATTATCTGGGGCCAACGTCCTGACTTTC.

This clonotype was counted ten times or more. This chain links TRBV20-1 with TRBJ2-1; 7 positions agree with TRBD2. This CDR3 contains 14 residues. Germline loops: CDR1 DFQATT, CDR2 SNEGSKA (reference sequence). V lost 5 bases and J lost 5; bases outside the gene matches: 9. The CDR3 DNA sequence: TGCAGTGCTTACCGGGGGGTGAGGGACAATGAGCAGTTCTTC. It codes for CSAYRGVRDNEQFF.

This clonotype was observed a few times. The J gene is TRBJ1-1, the V gene TRBV20-1; TRBD1 agrees at 9 bases. This CDR3 is 13 amino acids long. J lost 0 bases, V lost 5 bases, and 1 base had no gene match. Germline V CDR1 and CDR2: DFQATT, SNEGSKA (reference sequence). The CDR3 coding sequence is TGCAGTGCTGACAGGGGGATGAACACTGAAGCTTTCTTT. It specifies CSADRGMNTEAFF.